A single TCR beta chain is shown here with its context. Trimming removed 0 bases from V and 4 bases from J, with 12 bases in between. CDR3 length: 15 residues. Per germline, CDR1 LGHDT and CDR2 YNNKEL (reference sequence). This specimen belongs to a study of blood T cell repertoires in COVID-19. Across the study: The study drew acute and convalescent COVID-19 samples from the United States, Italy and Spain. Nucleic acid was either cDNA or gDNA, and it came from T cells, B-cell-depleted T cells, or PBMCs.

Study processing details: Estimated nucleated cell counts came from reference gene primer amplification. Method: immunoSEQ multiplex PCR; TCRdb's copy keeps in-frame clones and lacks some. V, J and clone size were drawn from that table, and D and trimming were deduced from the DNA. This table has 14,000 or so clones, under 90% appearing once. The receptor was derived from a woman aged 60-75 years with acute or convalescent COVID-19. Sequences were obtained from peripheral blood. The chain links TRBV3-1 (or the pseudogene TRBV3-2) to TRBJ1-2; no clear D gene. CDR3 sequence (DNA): TGTGCCAGCAGCCAAGATGTTTTAAGCTTCTATGGCTACACCTTC. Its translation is CASSQDVLSFYGYTF.